This TCR beta chain was captured in a study of blood T cell repertoires in COVID-19. Across the study: PBMCs, B-cell-depleted T cells, or T cells were the source of the cDNA or gDNA that made up the material.

How the authors handled the data: Amplification of reference gene primers was used by the study to estimate nucleated cell counts. Measured with immunoSEQ multiplex PCR; TCRdb has only the in-frame clones, and not every one. Clone size and V and J calls were adopted from that table, with D and trimming inferred from the DNA. The sample carries about 140,000 clones, more than 75% recorded once. Germline CDR1 is SGHNT and CDR2 is YENEEA. Trimming stripped 0 bases from V and 5 bases from J, with 14 bases between. The CDR3 covers 16 residues. Sequencing input: peripheral blood. The origin of this receptor is a man in his 60s who had recovered from COVID-19. This chain connects TRBV11-3 to TRBJ2-1; D is perhaps TRBD1 (7 bases). This CDR3 reads CASSLEGGRGDNEQFF. The CDR3 coding sequence is TGTGCCAGCAGCTTAGAAGGAGGCAGGGGGGACAATGAGCAGTTCTTC.